This T cell receptor (beta chain) stems from a study of Ad26.COV2.S vaccination and SARS-CoV-2 variants. Study-wide findings and caveats: Reportedly, spike-specific CD8+ and CD4+ T cell responses achieved substantial breadth once vaccination had taken place. Vaccine recipients showed a spike-specific TCR breadth that was higher than in placebo recipients. Participants given vaccine showed non-spike TCR breadth similar to that of placebo recipients.

After removal of 0 bases from V and 2 bases from J, the junction contained 3 bases not matched to a gene. Germline V gives CDR1 SGHRS, CDR2 YFSETQ. There are 16 residues in the CDR3. The data were produced by immunoSEQ multiplex PCR, yet TCRdb's version contains in-frame clones alone and is incomplete. The profile shows around 370,000 clones, around 90% of them singletons. Comments on this clone: No antigen is known for it.

The source of this sequence is a human donor who had recovered from COVID-19. Sequencing used peripheral blood, obtained after recovery from COVID-19. The rearrangement uses TRBV5-1 and TRBJ2-1; 9 bases align to TRBD1. The CDR3, as DNA: TGCGCCAGCAGCTTGGTAGGACAGGGGCCCTACAATGAGCAGTTCTTC. Translation: CASSLVGQGPYNEQFF. Filled out from reference TRBV5-1 and TRBJ2-1, the complete variable domain reads KAGVTQTPRYLIKTRGQQVTLSCSPISGHRSVSWYQQTPGQGLQFLFEYFSETQRNKGNFPGRFSGRQFSNSRSEMNVSTLELGDSALYLCASSLVGQGPYNEQFFGPGTRLTVL.